This record concerns one T cell receptor beta chain sequence. What antigen it recognizes has not been identified. No per-base quality is available; no much larger clone lies one base away. Other DNA sequences in the same sample also yield this CDR3. These data originate in a study of control samples from healthy donors and cancer patients (TCRdb year 2020). Library preparation employed the immunoSEQ multiplex PCR assay. The source is immuneACCESS, and TCRdb retained only in-frame sequences with V and J called. Part of the clones is not carried over; for the studies checked, unresolved V genes explain less than half of this, and the remainder is unexplained. Here the sample has 150,000 or so clones; around 88% occur a single time. The ten largest make up approximately 1.7% of the sample. The V end loses 0 bases and the J end loses 0 bases, and a stretch of 3 bases separates them. Measured from the cysteine to the phenylalanine, the CDR3 is 13 residues long. Only the CDR3 region is kept as DNA, spanning 39 bases read in frame from base 1. The CDR1 and CDR2 encoded by the germline V gene (reference sequence) are GTSNPN and SVGIG.

The source material was blood. Recombination connected TRBV30 to TRBJ1-5; the D gene remains uncertain. The sequence was obtained from a man younger than 35 in good health. The CDR3 is CAWSVDSNQPQHF. The nucleotide sequence is given as TGTGCCTGGAGTGTTGATAGCAATCAGCCCCAGCATTTT.